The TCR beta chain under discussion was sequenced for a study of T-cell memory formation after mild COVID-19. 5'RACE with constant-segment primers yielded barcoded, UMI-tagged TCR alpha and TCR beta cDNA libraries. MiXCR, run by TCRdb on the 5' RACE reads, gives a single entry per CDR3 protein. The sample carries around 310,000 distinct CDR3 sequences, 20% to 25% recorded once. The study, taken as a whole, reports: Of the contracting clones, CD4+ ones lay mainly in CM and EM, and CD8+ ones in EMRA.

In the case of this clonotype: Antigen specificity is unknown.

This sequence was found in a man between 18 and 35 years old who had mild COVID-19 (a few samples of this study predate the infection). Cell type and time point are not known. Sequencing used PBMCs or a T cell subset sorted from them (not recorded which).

The CDR3 coding sequence is TGTGCCAGCAGTTTAGATCCGGGGGGGAACACTGAAGCTTTCTTT. Protein sequence: CASSLDPGGNTEAFF. This sequence joins TRBV27 and TRBJ1-1; maybe TRBD1 (5 bases). Germline V gene sequence: CDR1 MNHEY, CDR2 SMNVEV (reference sequence). V lost 2 bases and J 1 base, leaving 11 bases between the germline ends. The CDR3 spans 15 residues.